What follows are 10 T cell receptor beta chains derived from one specimen sequenced in a study of spatial heterogeneity in lung cancer. The study, taken as a whole, reports: Tracking of tumor mutation counts was seen in expanded intratumoral alpha and beta TCR counts.

A single record per CDR3 protein comes from TCRdb applying MiXCR to the 5' RACE reads. The table lists roughly 6,000 distinct CDR3 sequences, about 1.5% of them singletons, with 8% to 10% in the top ten. Time point defined: sample taken at primary tumor resection. No antigen is known for these receptors. Sequencing used lung tumor tissue, obtained at surgery. The receptors stem from a male donor with early-stage non-small cell lung cancer.

This clonotype occurred many times. The chain couples TRBV4-1 to TRBJ1-2; D possibly corresponds to TRBD1 (5 bases). CDR1 and CDR2 from the germline V gene are MGHRA and YSYEKL. CDR3 size: 15 residues. Trimming shortened V by 5 bases and J by 2 bases, and 15 bases separated the two germline ends. CDR3: CASSYNIGGNYGYTF. The CDR3 DNA reads as TGCGCCAGCAGCTATAATATTGGGGGAAACTATGGCTACACCTTC.

This clonotype was picked up many times. The V and J genes are TRBV20-1 and TRBJ1-5; D is ambiguous. Germline CDR1 DFQATT, CDR2 SNEGSKA (reference sequence). CDR3 size: 13 residues. V gave up 0 bases and J gave up 7 bases, with 10 bases separating them. CDR3 in amino acids: CSARDKGRQPQHF. The DNA of the CDR3 is TGCAGTGCTAGAGATAAAGGGAGGCAGCCCCAGCATTTT.

This clonotype is labeled medium-sized. The chain has TRBV12-3 or TRBV12-4 and TRBJ2-3, with unresolved D. V was pared by 6 bases and J by 8 bases, with 12 bases between. The CDR3 runs to 12 residues. CDR3 in DNA: TGTGCCAGCAGCTCAGAGCCAAGTACGCAGTATTTT. Its translation is CASSSEPSTQYF.

This clonotype was detected many times. The J gene is TRBJ2-5, the V gene TRBV20-1; 10 nucleotides line up with TRBD2. The CDR3 length is 17 residues. V was clipped by 0 bases and J by 7 bases; unmatched bases: 14. CDR1 and CDR2 (germline): DFQATT, SNEGSKA (reference sequence). The CDR3 is CSARDRLAGAKEGTQYF. CDR3 coding DNA: TGCAGTGCTAGAGATCGTCTAGCGGGAGCTAAGGAGGGGACCCAGTACTTC.

By sample share, this clonotype is medium-sized (0.01 to 0.1%). The rearrangement joins TRBV6-6 to TRBJ1-6; D not certain. V was clipped by 0 bases and J by 7 bases, with 13 bases between them. CDR3 length equals 16 residues. Germline CDR1 MNHNY, CDR2 SVGAGI (reference sequence). CDR3 region: CASSYSETKVNSPLHF. CDR3 nucleotide sequence: TGTGCCAGCAGTTACTCGGAAACTAAAGTGAATTCACCCCTCCACTTT.

This clonotype was observed at least ten times. The chain couples TRBV6-5 to TRBJ2-7, with TRBD2 as a possible D gene (5 bases). V lost 5 bases, J lost 1 base, and 15 bases lay in between. This CDR3 comprises 15 residues. CDR1 is MNHEY, CDR2 SVGAGI, per germline. CDR3 loop: CASSPSSGVSYEQYF. The DNA for the CDR3 is TGTGCCAGCAGTCCTTCTTCCGGGGTTTCCTACGAGCAGTACTTC.

By share of the sample, this clonotype is medium-sized. The chain joins TRBV5-8 to TRBJ1-2, with D possibly being TRBD1 (5 bases). The V end was cut by 1 base, the J end by 6 bases, with 10 bases between. The CDR3 has 13 amino acids. The germline CDR1 and CDR2 sequences are SGHTS and YDEGEE. Here the CDR3 reads CASSLSGTDGYTF. The CDR3 coding sequence is TGTGCCAGCAGCTTGTCAGGGACTGATGGCTACACCTTC.

This clonotype is termed medium-sized. This chain connects TRBV19 to TRBJ1-5; D gene unclear. V was pared by 5 bases and J by 0 bases, with 11 bases between. Germline V lookup: CDR1 LNHDA, CDR2 SQIVND (reference sequence). This CDR3 region has 15 residues. The CDR3 region is CASSAPVTSNQPQHF. CDR3 nucleotides: TGTGCCAGTAGTGCACCCGTTACTAGCAATCAGCCCCAGCATTTT.

This clonotype is categorized as medium-sized (0.01 to 0.1%). The chain combines TRBV7-2 with TRBJ1-1; D might be TRBD1 (5 bases). Looked up from germline, CDR1 is SGHTA and CDR2 is FQGNSA. Trimming pared 7 bases from V and 8 bases from J, leaving 17 bases between. CDR3 length: 13 amino acids. This chain's CDR3 is CASTPGRELEAFF. CDR3 in DNA: TGTGCCAGCACCCCTGGCAGGGAACTAGAAGCTTTCTTT.

Judged by abundance, this clonotype is medium-sized. V and J are TRBV27 and TRBJ1-5; 8 bases align to TRBD1. Per germline, CDR1 MNHEY and CDR2 SMNVEV (reference sequence). CDR3 length: 15 residues. After removal of 5 bases from V and 7 bases from J, the junction contained 10 bases not matched to a gene. The CDR3 bases are TGTGCCAGCAGTCCGATGACAGGGGCCGACCAGCCCCAGCATTTT. Translated: CASSPMTGADQPQHF.